Below are 30 T cell receptor beta chains sequenced from a single sample in a study of OX40 agonist ivuxolimab in advanced cancers. TCRdb's copy holds only in-frame clones and misses some; the assay was immunoSEQ multiplex PCR. The profile covers about 82,000 clones, with about 91% appearing a single time and less than 0.85% taken by the ten largest. This sample comprised CD4+ or CD8+ T cells sorted from blood, obtained in a trial of the OX40 agonist ivuxolimab. Receptor source: an adult with an advanced solid tumor such as melanoma, head and neck, liver or kidney cancer.

This rearrangement joins TRBV4-3 to TRBJ2-7; D is perhaps TRBD1 (6 bases). Trimming left V 3 bases short and J 1 base short, with 13 bases between. Germline-derived CDR1 and CDR2 are LGHNA and YSLEER. This CDR3 is 15 amino acids long. For the CDR3, the DNA is TGCGCCAGCAGCCAGGATTTCGGACAGTCCTACGAGCAGTACTTC. It specifies CASSQDFGQSYEQYF.

This chain joins TRBV4-3 and TRBJ2-3; 9 nucleotides match TRBD1. CDR1 and CDR2 from the germline V gene are LGHNA and YSLEER. The CDR3 consists of 17 residues. V lost 1 base and J lost 5; bases outside the gene matches: 10. The CDR3 DNA reads TGCGCCAGCAGCCAAGGGACAGGGGCGGGAGTGAGAGATACGCAGTATTTT. It is translated as CASSQGTGAGVRDTQYF.

This sequence joins TRBV5-1 and TRBJ2-5, with D tentatively TRBD1 (5 bases). The CDR3 covers 13 residues. V dropped 4 bases and J dropped 2 bases, with 9 bases sitting between them. CDR1 and CDR2 (germline): SGHRS, YFSETQ. The DNA for the CDR3 is TGCGCCAGCAGCATGGGGCCACAAGAGACCCAGTACTTC. The encoded protein is CASSMGPQETQYF. Filled out from reference TRBV5-1 and TRBJ2-5, the complete variable domain reads KAGVTQTPRYLIKTRGQQVTLSCSPISGHRSVSWYQQTPGQGLQFLFEYFSETQRNKGNFPGRFSGRQFSNSRSEMNVSTLELGDSALYLCASSMGPQETQYFGPGTRLLVL.

CDR3 bases: TGTGCCAGCAGCCGGGACAGGTACTACAATGAGCAGTTCTTC. Translated: CASSRDRYYNEQFF. The chain recombines TRBV27 with TRBJ2-1, with 8 nucleotides matching TRBD1. The length of the CDR3 is 14 residues. In germline, CDR1 is MNHEY, CDR2 SMNVEV (reference sequence). V shed 6 bases, J shed 3 bases, and the junction held 4 bases outside the gene matches.

The V call is TRBV6-6, the J call TRBJ2-1; D is perhaps TRBD2 (5 bases). V lost 8 bases to trimming and J lost 0 bases, with 8 bases between them. Germline V gene data show CDR1 as MNHNY and CDR2 as SVGAGI (reference sequence). The CDR3 extends over 13 amino acids. CDR3 protein: CASLGSSYNEQFF. CDR3 coding DNA: TGTGCCAGCCTGGGGAGCTCCTACAATGAGCAGTTCTTC.

The V gene is TRBV7-2, the J gene TRBJ2-6, with D hard to call. Trimming stripped 5 bases from V and 0 bases from J, with 11 bases between. Germline CDR1 is SGHTA and CDR2 is FQGNSA. There are 16 residues in the CDR3. The DNA of the CDR3 is TGTGCCAGCAGCCCCCCTCGAGGCTCTGGGGCCAACGTCCTGACTTTC. Protein product: CASSPPRGSGANVLTF.

The chain has TRBV29-1 and TRBJ2-2; D perhaps matches TRBD1 (6 bases). V was trimmed by 7 bases and J by 7 bases, leaving 16 bases between them. This CDR3 contains 13 residues. CDR1 is SQVTM, CDR2 ANQGSEA, per germline. The CDR3 DNA is TGCAGCGCTATGACAGGCGGAGGCGGGGAGCTGTTTTTT. This codes for CSAMTGGGGELFF.

The chain has TRBV30 and TRBJ1-5, with D perhaps matching TRBD1 (6 bases). The V gene lost 3 bases and the J gene lost 7 bases, with 13 bases spanning the gap. The CDR3 loop spans 13 amino acids. Germline V gene lookup returns CDR1 GTSNPN and CDR2 SVGIG (reference sequence). CDR3 protein: CAWSRGGGQPQHF. In DNA, the CDR3 is TGTGCCTGGAGCCGCGGGGGCGGGCAGCCCCAGCATTTT.

The sample holds one count of this clone. V usage is TRBV7-9 and J usage is TRBJ1-2, with D uncertain. The germline V gene encodes CDR1 SEHNR and CDR2 FQNEAQ (reference sequence). Between the trimmed V and J ends, which lost 5 bases and 1 base, there was a span of 5 bases. The CDR3 consists of 12 residues. CDR3 protein: CASSQSNYGYTF. The CDR3 bases are TGTGCCAGCAGCCAAAGTAACTATGGCTACACCTTC.

The chain couples TRBV28 to TRBJ2-7; a possible D gene is TRBD2 (6 bases). This CDR3 is 18 amino acids long. Looked up from germline, CDR1 is MDHEN and CDR2 is SYDVKM. The germline V and J ends were trimmed by 5 bases and 2 bases, with 25 bases remaining between them. The CDR3 DNA reads as TGTGCCAGCAGTCCCACTGAGCTGTTAGCGGCTCACACCTACGAGCAGTACTTC. It encodes CASSPTELLAAHTYEQYF.

The CDR3 bases are TGTGCCAGCAGCGCATGGACATTTAGCAATCAGCCCCAGCATTTT. As protein: CASSAWTFSNQPQHF. The rearrangement joins TRBV12-1 to TRBJ1-5; TRBD1, as called in the table, went unchecked against the DNA. TRBV12-1 is a known pseudogene. The CDR3 has 15 amino acids.

This chain joins TRBV30 and TRBJ2-4, with a possible D match to TRBD1 (6 bases). CDR1 and CDR2 from the germline V gene are GTSNPN and SVGIG (reference sequence). CDR3 length: 18 residues. V was cut by 1 base and J by 3 bases, with 22 bases left in between. The CDR3: CAWSDPRQVFGGKNIQYF. The CDR3 DNA is TGTGCCTGGAGTGACCCTCGACAGGTCTTCGGAGGCAAAAACATTCAGTACTTC. The full variable domain, its missing parts supplied by reference TRBV30 and TRBJ2-4, is SQTIHQWPATLVQPVGSPLSLECTVEGTSNPNLYWYRQAAGRGLQLLFYSVGIGQISSEVPQNLSASRPQDRQFILSSKKLLLSDSGFYLCAWSDPRQVFGGKNIQYFGAGTRLSVL.

The chain is built from TRBV4-1 and TRBJ1-3, with 8 bases matching TRBD1. Germline lookup yields CDR1 MGHRA and CDR2 YSYEKL. V trimming: 3 bases; J trimming: 4 bases; junction bases outside the gene matches: 8. The CDR3 contains 16 residues. The CDR3 sequence: CASSQYQGAAGNTIYF. The CDR3 coding sequence is TGCGCCAGCAGCCAGTATCAGGGGGCGGCGGGAAACACCATATATTTT.

This sequence joins TRBV6-6 and TRBJ1-5; D is perhaps TRBD1 (5 bases). The CDR3 extends over 15 amino acids. Trimming took 6 bases from V and 2 from J, leaving 14 bases between them. The V gene's germline CDR1 is MNHNY and CDR2 SVGAGI (reference sequence). The DNA for the CDR3 is TGTGCCAGCAGCCCGGGACGTTCGGGCAATCAGCCCCAGCATTTT. Protein sequence: CASSPGRSGNQPQHF.

This sequence joins TRBV5-5 and TRBJ2-2, with 9 nucleotides matching TRBD2. Germline loops: CDR1 SGHKS, CDR2 YYEKEE (reference sequence). After removal of 1 base from V and 2 bases from J, the junction contained 3 bases not matched to a gene. The CDR3 extends over 16 amino acids. CDR3 region: CASSLRTSVNTGELFF. The CDR3 DNA follows: TGTGCCAGCAGCTTGCGGACTAGCGTCAACACCGGGGAGCTGTTTTTT.

The chain joins TRBV6-1 to TRBJ2-7, with 9 bases lining up with TRBD2. CDR3 size: 14 residues. J was trimmed by 3 bases and V by 3 bases; bases with no gene match: 3. Germline CDR1 MNHNS, CDR2 SASEGT. This chain's CDR3 is CASSDVAGVYEQYF. The CDR3 DNA follows: TGTGCCAGCAGTGACGTAGCGGGAGTCTACGAGCAGTACTTC.

As to this clone: At one of its ends the junction is not consistent with the germline gene, which may arise from a read error. The rearrangement links TRBV7-7 to TRBJ2-7; 7 bases map to TRBD1. The CDR3 totals 13 residues. Germline V gene data show CDR1 as SSHAT and CDR2 as FNYEAQ (reference sequence). The CDR3 nucleotides read TGTGCTAGCAGCCCCGGGACAGCCAACGAGCAGTACTTC. It yields the protein CASSPGTANEQYF.

This clone has a handful of counts. The chain uses TRBV28 and TRBJ2-7; tentatively, D is TRBD1 or TRBD2 (6 bases each). This CDR3 has 16 amino acids. V was clipped by 6 bases and J by 0 bases, with 18 bases between them. The V gene's germline CDR1 is MDHEN and CDR2 SYDVKM. The CDR3: CASSPGPGAFSYEQYF. The CDR3 coding sequence is TGTGCCAGCAGCCCAGGCCCGGGGGCCTTCTCCTACGAGCAGTACTTC. The full variable domain, rest sourced from reference TRBV28 and TRBJ2-7, is DVKVTQSSRYLVKRTGEKVFLECVQDMDHENMFWYRQDPGLGLRLIYFSYDVKMKEKGDIPEGYSVSREKKERFSLILESASTNQTSMYLCASSPGPGAFSYEQYFGPGTRLTVT.

The chain recombines TRBV19 with TRBJ2-7; D unresolved. Trimming stripped 4 bases from V and 0 bases from J, with 13 bases between. Germline lookup yields CDR1 LNHDA and CDR2 SQIVND (reference sequence). The CDR3 has 15 amino acids. CDR3 protein: CASSRVVGPSYEQYF. In DNA form, the CDR3 reads TGTGCCAGTAGTAGGGTGGTAGGGCCCTCCTACGAGCAGTACTTC.

J is TRBJ1-2 and V is TRBV5-1; 7 nucleotides line up with TRBD1. Germline V CDR1 and CDR2: SGHRS, YFSETQ. CDR3 length: 13 residues. J was trimmed by 0 bases and V by 8 bases; bases with no gene match: 4. The CDR3 sequence: CASRTGSNYGYTF. The CDR3 bases are TGCGCCAGTCGGACAGGATCTAACTATGGCTACACCTTC.

J is TRBJ2-7 and V is TRBV10-1; 8 bases are a match to TRBD2. This CDR3 contains 14 residues. J gave up 2 bases and V 2 bases, and 2 bases lay outside the gene matches. Per the germline V gene, CDR1 is WNHNN and CDR2 is SYGVQD (reference sequence). CDR3 residues: CASSEGGLAYEQYF. The CDR3 region has the DNA TGCGCCAGCAGTGAGGGGGGACTAGCCTACGAGCAGTACTTC.

The rearrangement links TRBV20-1 to TRBJ1-4; D unclear. Trimming cost V 5 bases and J 8 bases, with 9 bases left between them. The CDR3 loop spans 11 amino acids. The germline gives CDR1 DFQATT, CDR2 SNEGSKA (reference sequence). The CDR3 reads CSARRSEKLFF. The CDR3 DNA is TGCAGTGCTCGACGTAGCGAAAAACTGTTTTTT.

This clone was seen a few times. V and J are TRBV9 and TRBJ2-3, with D hard to call. V was pared by 1 base and J by 6 bases, with 15 bases between. The CDR3 contains 15 residues. Looked up from germline, CDR1 is SGDLS and CDR2 is YYNGEE. In nucleotides, the CDR3 is TGTGCCAGCAGCGTACTGGGAAGACATCGGGATACGCAGTATTTT. Amino acid sequence: CASSVLGRHRDTQYF.

This clone has just a few counts. The chain has TRBV19 and TRBJ2-7; 11 nucleotides match TRBD2. The CDR3 is made up of 14 amino acids. Germline CDR1 reads LNHDA; CDR2 reads SQIVND (reference sequence). With V trimmed by 5 bases and J by 3 bases, 3 bases remained unmatched. The CDR3 here is CASSLAGGNYEQYF. The CDR3 DNA is TGTGCCAGTAGTCTAGCGGGAGGCAACTACGAGCAGTACTTC.

V usage is TRBV7-2 and J usage is TRBJ2-3, with TRBD1 matching 7 bases. Germline loops: CDR1 SGHTA, CDR2 FQGNSA. V shed 5 bases and J 10 bases; nucleotides not matched to a gene: 6. The CDR3 has 12 residues. CDR3 DNA sequence: TGTGCCAGCAGCAACACGGGGACAGCGCAGTATTTT. Translated, it gives CASSNTGTAQYF.

The chain joins TRBV5-1 to TRBJ2-3, with a possible D match to TRBD1 (6 bases). This CDR3 comprises 15 residues. Trimming removed 0 bases from V and 3 bases from J, with 11 bases in between. The V gene's germline CDR1 is SGHRS and CDR2 YFSETQ. CDR3 sequence: CASSLDGGRTDTQYF. The CDR3 DNA reads TGCGCCAGCAGCTTGGATGGGGGCCGAACAGATACGCAGTATTTT.

The chain employs TRBV7-8 and TRBJ2-2; unclear D gene. Germline V gives CDR1 SGHVS, CDR2 FQNEAQ. V was cut by 0 bases and J by 4 bases, with 3 bases left in between. This CDR3 contains 13 residues. Written as DNA, the CDR3 is TGTGCCAGCAGCTTAGCCGTCACCGGGGAGCTGTTTTTT. Translating it yields CASSLAVTGELFF.

This clone was picked up a small number of times. The chain combines TRBV9 with TRBJ1-5, with D hard to call. CDR1 and CDR2 from the germline V gene are SGDLS and YYNGEE. The CDR3 length is 14 residues. Trimming pared 0 bases from V and 4 bases from J, leaving 8 bases between. The CDR3 is CASSVDGMNQPQHF. For the CDR3, the DNA is TGTGCCAGCAGCGTAGACGGGATGAATCAGCCCCAGCATTTT.

The chain links TRBV5-1 to TRBJ2-3; 7 nucleotides align to TRBD2. CDR1 SGHRS and CDR2 YFSETQ come from the germline V gene. V dropped 0 bases and J dropped 0; count of bases not matched to a gene: 1. The CDR3 extends over 15 amino acids. This CDR3 is CASSLVSGSTDTQYF. CDR3 bases: TGCGCCAGCAGCTTGGTTAGCGGGAGCACAGATACGCAGTATTTT. Drawing the rest from reference TRBV5-1 and TRBJ2-3, the complete variable domain is KAGVTQTPRYLIKTRGQQVTLSCSPISGHRSVSWYQQTPGQGLQFLFEYFSETQRNKGNFPGRFSGRQFSNSRSEMNVSTLELGDSALYLCASSLVSGSTDTQYFGPGTRLTVL.

The chain employs TRBV30 and TRBJ2-2; TRBD1 matches at 7 bases. The germline V gene has CDR1 GTSNPN and CDR2 SVGIG (reference sequence). The CDR3 is 13 amino acids. With 7 bases clipped from V and 2 bases from J, the junction kept 4 bases outside the gene matches. CDR3 residues: CASDRLNTGELFF. The CDR3 DNA sequence: TGTGCCTCGGACAGGCTAAACACCGGGGAGCTGTTTTTT.